The 26 T cell receptor beta chains below all came from one sample that was sequenced in a study of cytomegalovirus exposure and HLA in healthy donors. The primer mix had 60 Vbeta and 13 Jbeta primers. Some clones are missing from TCRdb's copy, which holds only in-frame ones; the method was immunoSEQ multiplex PCR. The table includes 100,000 to 150,000 clones, 80% detected once. Sequencing was performed on PBMCs. The receptor source for this set is a man aged 40-55 years in good health and CMV-seronegative.

This chain uses TRBV28 with TRBJ2-1; D gene uncertain. The CDR3 runs to 11 residues. Germline values: CDR1 MDHEN, CDR2 SYDVKM. The V and J ends lost 6 bases and 3 bases respectively, with 3 bases between them. CDR3 DNA: TGTGCCAGCAGCAGCTACAATGAGCAGTTCTTC. Translation: CASSSYNEQFF. The whole variable domain, filled in from reference TRBV28 and TRBJ2-1, reads DVKVTQSSRYLVKRTGEKVFLECVQDMDHENMFWYRQDPGLGLRLIYFSYDVKMKEKGDIPEGYSVSREKKERFSLILESASTNQTSMYLCASSSYNEQFFGPGTRLTVL.

This chain connects TRBV18 to TRBJ2-4; D is ambiguous. Trimming took off 2 bases at V and 4 bases at J, with 12 bases between the two ends. The CDR3 loop spans 15 amino acids. Per germline, CDR1 KGHSH and CDR2 LQKENI. CDR3 coding DNA: TGTGCCAGCTCACCAGGCCTCCCCGGGAAAAACATTCAGTACTTC. Amino acid sequence: CASSPGLPGKNIQYF.

This clone was seen a handful of times. The chain links TRBV29-1 to TRBJ2-1; D unresolved. Looked up from germline, CDR1 is SQVTM and CDR2 is ANQGSEA. The CDR3 length is 14 residues. Trimming took 3 bases from V and 0 from J, leaving 9 bases between them. CDR3 in amino acids: CSVERSSSYNEQFF. The CDR3 DNA reads as TGCAGCGTTGAGAGAAGTAGCTCCTACAATGAGCAGTTCTTC.

This chain uses TRBV7-8 with TRBJ1-2; TRBD1 is a possible D gene (6 bases). Germline V gives CDR1 SGHVS, CDR2 FQNEAQ. V lost 1 base and J lost 5, with 8 bases in between. The CDR3 is 13 amino acids. The CDR3 here is CASSLGQGYGYTF. The CDR3 nucleotides are TGTGCCAGCAGCTTAGGGCAGGGGTATGGCTACACCTTC.

This chain joins TRBV25-1 and TRBJ2-3; D unclear. Germline CDR1 reads MGHDK; CDR2 reads SYGVNS. The CDR3 loop spans 12 amino acids. The ends were cut back, 7 bases at V and 8 bases at J, with 13 bases in the middle. CDR3 DNA: TGTGCCAGCAACATCGCTGGTGTTACGCAGTATTTT. It codes for CASNIAGVTQYF.

This clone was detected once. The chain joins TRBV28 to TRBJ2-7; D perhaps matches TRBD1 (5 bases). The V and J ends lost 0 bases and 0 bases respectively, with 18 bases between them. The CDR3 runs to 18 residues. CDR1 and CDR2 (germline): MDHEN, SYDVKM. The CDR3 here is CASSLWVSRASSSYEQYF. DNA for the CDR3: TGTGCCAGCAGTTTATGGGTTAGCAGGGCCTCAAGCTCCTACGAGCAGTACTTC.

The CDR3 sequence is CASSTGSSGGVQETQYF. As DNA, the CDR3 is TGTGCCAGCAGTACAGGGTCCAGCGGGGGGGTACAAGAGACCCAGTACTTC. V and J are TRBV5-4 and TRBJ2-5; 10 bases line up with TRBD2. Germline V lookup: CDR1 SGHNT, CDR2 YYREEE (reference sequence). The CDR3 has 17 residues. J was trimmed by 2 bases and V by 5 bases; bases with no gene match: 12.

This chain joins TRBV11-3 and TRBJ2-7; 7 positions match TRBD1. Germline V lookup: CDR1 SGHNT, CDR2 YENEEA. This CDR3 region has 15 residues. V lost 5 bases to trimming and J lost 2 bases; unmatched junction nucleotides: 9. The CDR3 sequence: CASSLGTVQTYEQYF. CDR3 nucleotide sequence: TGTGCCAGCAGCCTCGGGACAGTGCAAACCTACGAGCAGTACTTC.

V usage is TRBV29-1 and J usage is TRBJ2-5; D might be TRBD1 (5 bases). With 6 bases removed from V and 7 bases from J, the gap between germline ends came to 12 bases. Germline V CDR1 and CDR2: SQVTM, ANQGSEA. This CDR3 is 11 amino acids long. The CDR3 spells CSVLGPGTQYF. CDR3 DNA: TGCAGCGTATTGGGGCCGGGGACCCAGTACTTC.

This CDR3 reads CASSVRLAGEGEQFF. The CDR3 bases are TGTGCCAGCAGCGTGAGACTAGCGGGAGAGGGTGAGCAGTTCTTC. V and J are TRBV5-4 and TRBJ2-1; 12 bases are shared with TRBD2. The CDR3 is 15 amino acids. Trimming cost V 4 bases and J 9 bases; bases outside gene matches: 8. From germline, CDR1 is SGHNT and CDR2 YYREEE (reference sequence).

V usage is TRBV2 and J usage is TRBJ2-7, with D perhaps matching TRBD1 (6 bases). Trimming shortened V by 7 bases and J by 0 bases, and 7 bases separated the two germline ends. Germline V gives CDR1 SNHLY, CDR2 FYNNEI. There are 12 residues in the CDR3. CDR3 loop: CASTGDSYEQYF. The CDR3 bases are TGTGCCAGCACAGGGGACTCCTACGAGCAGTACTTC. Combining the CDR3 with reference TRBV2 and TRBJ2-7 gives the whole variable domain EPEVTQTPSHQVTQMGQEVILRCVPISNHLYFYWYRQILGQKVEFLVSFYNNEISEKSEIFDDQFSVERPDGSNFTLKIRSTKLEDSAMYFCASTGDSYEQYFGPGTRLTVT.

In this sample, this clone turned up a few times. The rearrangement uses TRBV6-5 and TRBJ1-5; the D is unclear. There are 13 residues in the CDR3. The V and J ends lost 6 bases and 4 bases respectively, with 10 bases between them. Germline V gene lookup returns CDR1 MNHEY and CDR2 SVGAGI. CDR3 in amino acids: CASRRDLNQPQHF. The CDR3 DNA sequence: TGTGCCAGCAGACGGGATCTTAATCAGCCCCAGCATTTT.

The rearrangement joins TRBV18 to TRBJ1-4; a weak D match, TRBD1 (5 bases). CDR1 KGHSH and CDR2 LQKENI come from the germline V gene. V lost 3 bases and J 8 bases, leaving 13 bases between the germline ends. The CDR3 is 14 amino acids. CDR3 nucleotide sequence: TGTGCCAGCTCACCCGGGACTAGTCGCGAAAAACTGTTTTTT. Translated: CASSPGTSREKLFF.

The chain employs TRBV7-8 and TRBJ1-4; TRBD1 aligns across 8 bases. J gave up 8 bases and V 4 bases, and 3 bases lay outside the gene matches. Germline CDR1 is SGHVS and CDR2 is FQNEAQ. CDR3 size: 13 residues. The chain's CDR3 is CASSSGTGEKLFF. For the CDR3, the DNA is TGTGCCAGCAGCTCAGGGACAGGCGAAAAACTGTTTTTT.

The chain links TRBV11-2 to TRBJ2-5; TRBD2 might be the D (5 bases). CDR3 length: 12 residues. V was clipped by 6 bases and J by 10 bases, with 15 bases between them. Germline CDR1 is SGHAT and CDR2 is FQNNGV. The CDR3, as DNA: TGTGCCAGCAGTTCTCAGCTCGGAGGCCAGTACTTC. It encodes CASSSQLGGQYF.

This clone was observed once. This chain joins TRBV6-4 and TRBJ2-2; the match to TRBD2 covers 12 bases. With 7 bases clipped from V and 5 bases from J, the junction kept 8 bases outside the gene matches. The length of the CDR3 is 16 residues. Per germline, CDR1 MRHNA and CDR2 SNTAGT. The CDR3 region has the DNA TGTGCCAGCACTATGACCGGGACTAGCGGGACCGGGGAGCTGTTTTTT. It is translated as CASTMTGTSGTGELFF.

The chain uses TRBV7-2 and TRBJ2-1, with D tentatively TRBD2 (6 bases). This CDR3 has 15 amino acids. CDR1 SGHTA and CDR2 FQGNSA come from the germline V gene. Between the trimmed V and J ends, which lost 2 bases and 6 bases, there was a span of 14 bases. The chain's CDR3 is CASSLSRDGFNEQFF. CDR3 in DNA: TGTGCCAGCAGCTTATCGCGGGATGGATTCAATGAGCAGTTCTTC. The full variable domain, in which reference TRBV7-2 and TRBJ2-1 provide the parts outside the CDR3, is GAGVSQSPSNKVTEKGKDVELRCDPISGHTALYWYRQSLGQGLEFLIYFQGNSAPDKSGLPSDRFSAERTGGSVSTLTIQRTQQEDSAVYLCASSLSRDGFNEQFFGPGTRLTVL.

V is TRBV19 and J is TRBJ1-5; D ambiguous. V gave up 0 bases and J gave up 4 bases, with 10 bases separating them. The CDR3 extends over 15 amino acids. The V gene's germline CDR1 is LNHDA and CDR2 SQIVND (reference sequence). The CDR3 bases are TGTGCCAGTAGTATAGATCTGGGCAGGAATCAGCCCCAGCATTTT. This codes for CASSIDLGRNQPQHF.

The chain recombines TRBV4-1 with TRBJ2-1, with D possibly being TRBD1 (5 bases). Trimming took 3 bases from V and 9 from J, leaving 15 bases between them. The germline gives CDR1 MGHRA, CDR2 YSYEKL. The CDR3 runs 14 residues. This CDR3 is CASSHRGSLVEQFF. The CDR3 region has the DNA TGCGCCAGCAGCCATAGGGGCTCCTTGGTTGAGCAGTTCTTC.

The chain joins TRBV5-6 to TRBJ1-3, with D hard to call. Trimming took off 0 bases at V and 2 bases at J, with 9 bases between the two ends. The CDR3 is 15 residues long. In germline, CDR1 is SGHDT, CDR2 YYEEEE. The CDR3 DNA sequence: TGTGCCAGCAGCTTGGGGCAGTTTGCTGGAAACACCATATATTTT. It translates to CASSLGQFAGNTIYF. Looking up the rest from reference TRBV5-6 and TRBJ1-3 gives the full variable domain: DAGVTQSPTHLIKTRGQQVTLRCSPKSGHDTVSWYQQALGQGPQFIFQYYEEEERQRGNFPDRFSGHQFPNYSSELNVNALLLGDSALYLCASSLGQFAGNTIYFGEGSWLTVV.

J is TRBJ2-5 and V is TRBV7-8; a weak D match, TRBD2 (7 bases). This CDR3 region has 16 residues. The V end was cut by 1 base, the J end by 3 bases, with 15 bases between. Germline loops: CDR1 SGHVS, CDR2 FQNEAQ. In DNA, the CDR3 is TGTGCCAGCAGCTTAGAAACGGGGGCGGGAGAAGAGACCCAGTACTTC. Protein product: CASSLETGAGEETQYF.

This clone was counted between two and nine times. The genes are TRBV19 and TRBJ2-1, with TRBD2 matching over 8 bases. J lost 5 bases, V lost 3 bases, and 3 bases had no gene match. Germline CDR1 reads LNHDA; CDR2 reads SQIVND (reference sequence). The CDR3 covers 14 residues. The CDR3 DNA is TGTGCCAGTAGTATGACTAGCGTTCACAATGAGCAGTTCTTC. Its translation is CASSMTSVHNEQFF.

The gene calls are TRBV5-1 and TRBJ2-1, with D uncertain. Germline V gene data show CDR1 as SGHRS and CDR2 as YFSETQ. Trimming removed 0 bases at V and 4 bases at J, with 11 bases between. This CDR3 region has 15 residues. CDR3 region: CASSLGPNLYNEQFF. The CDR3 region has the DNA TGCGCCAGCAGCTTGGGGCCAAACCTTTACAATGAGCAGTTCTTC.

The sample holds a few counts of this clone. The CDR3: CAWSVRTGGLSGNQPQHF. The CDR3 DNA follows: TGTGCCTGGAGTGTACGTACAGGGGGCCTTAGTGGCAATCAGCCCCAGCATTTT. The V gene is TRBV30, the J gene TRBJ1-5, with 9 positions matching TRBD1. The CDR3 length is 18 residues. With 0 bases clipped from V and 2 bases from J, the junction kept 11 bases outside the gene matches. Germline V gene data show CDR1 as GTSNPN and CDR2 as SVGIG (reference sequence). Drawing the rest from reference TRBV30 and TRBJ1-5, the complete variable domain is SQTIHQWPATLVQPVGSPLSLECTVEGTSNPNLYWYRQAAGRGLQLLFYSVGIGQISSEVPQNLSASRPQDRQFILSSKKLLLSDSGFYLCAWSVRTGGLSGNQPQHFGDGTRLSIL.

This chain uses TRBV5-4 with TRBJ1-2; D unclear. The V end was cut by 0 bases, the J end by 6 bases, with 9 bases between. The germline V gene encodes CDR1 SGHNT and CDR2 YYREEE (reference sequence). The CDR3 is 13 amino acids. The DNA of the CDR3 is TGTGCCAGCAGCTTGGCGGAGGAGGATGGCTACACCTTC. This codes for CASSLAEEDGYTF.

The chain carries TRBV28 and TRBJ2-5, with D perhaps matching TRBD1 (6 bases). Germline V gives CDR1 MDHEN, CDR2 SYDVKM. The CDR3 is 12 amino acids. Trimming removed 4 bases at V and 7 bases at J, with 10 bases between. CDR3 sequence reads: CASSWGQRTQYF. CDR3 nucleotides: TGTGCCAGCAGTTGGGGGCAAAGGACCCAGTACTTC. The full variable domain, its missing parts supplied by reference TRBV28 and TRBJ2-5, is DVKVTQSSRYLVKRTGEKVFLECVQDMDHENMFWYRQDPGLGLRLIYFSYDVKMKEKGDIPEGYSVSREKKERFSLILESASTNQTSMYLCASSWGQRTQYFGPGTRLLVL.